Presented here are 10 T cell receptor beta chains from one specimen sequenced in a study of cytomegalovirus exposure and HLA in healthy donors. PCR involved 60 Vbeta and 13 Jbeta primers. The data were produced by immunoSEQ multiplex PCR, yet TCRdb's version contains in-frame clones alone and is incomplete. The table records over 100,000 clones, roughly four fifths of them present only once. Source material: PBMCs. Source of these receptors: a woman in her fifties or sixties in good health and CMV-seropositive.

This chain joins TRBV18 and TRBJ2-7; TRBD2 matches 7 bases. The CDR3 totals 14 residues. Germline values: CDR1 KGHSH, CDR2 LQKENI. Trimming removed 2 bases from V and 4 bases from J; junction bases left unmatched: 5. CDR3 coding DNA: TGTGCCAGCTCACCAGCCGGGGGGTTATACGAGCAGTACTTC. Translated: CASSPAGGLYEQYF.

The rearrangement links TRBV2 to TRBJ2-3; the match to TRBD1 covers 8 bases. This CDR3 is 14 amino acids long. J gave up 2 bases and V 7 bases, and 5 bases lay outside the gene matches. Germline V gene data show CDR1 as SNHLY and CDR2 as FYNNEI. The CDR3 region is CASMADRVTDTQYF. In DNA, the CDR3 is TGTGCCAGCATGGCGGACAGGGTCACAGATACGCAGTATTTT. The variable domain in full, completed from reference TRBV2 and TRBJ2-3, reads EPEVTQTPSHQVTQMGQEVILRCVPISNHLYFYWYRQILGQKVEFLVSFYNNEISEKSEIFDDQFSVERPDGSNFTLKIRSTKLEDSAMYFCASMADRVTDTQYFGPGTRLTVL.

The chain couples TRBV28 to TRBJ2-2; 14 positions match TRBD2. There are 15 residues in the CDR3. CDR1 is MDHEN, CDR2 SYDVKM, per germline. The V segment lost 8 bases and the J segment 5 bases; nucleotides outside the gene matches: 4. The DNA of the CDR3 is TGTGCCAGCGGGACTAGCGGGAGTGTTACCGGGGAGCTGTTTTTT. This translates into CASGTSGSVTGELFF.

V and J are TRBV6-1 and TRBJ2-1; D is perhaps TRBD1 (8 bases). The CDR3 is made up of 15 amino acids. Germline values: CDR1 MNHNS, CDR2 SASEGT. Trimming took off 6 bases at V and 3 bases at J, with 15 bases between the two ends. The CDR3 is CASRKDRDYYNEQFF. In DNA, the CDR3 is TGTGCCAGCAGGAAGGACAGGGACTACTACAATGAGCAGTTCTTC.

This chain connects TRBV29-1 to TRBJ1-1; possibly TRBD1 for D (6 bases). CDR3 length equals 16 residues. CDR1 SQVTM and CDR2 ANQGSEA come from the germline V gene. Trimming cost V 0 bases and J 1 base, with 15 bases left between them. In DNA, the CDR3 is TGCAGCGTTGAAGATCTGGTTACAGGGACGAACACTGAAGCTTTCTTT. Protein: CSVEDLVTGTNTEAFF.

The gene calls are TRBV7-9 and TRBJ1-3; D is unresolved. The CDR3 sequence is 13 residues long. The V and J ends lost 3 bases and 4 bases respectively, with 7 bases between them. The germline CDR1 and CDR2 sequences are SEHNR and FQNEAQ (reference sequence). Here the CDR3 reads CASSLSSGNTIYF. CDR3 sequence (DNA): TGTGCCAGCAGCTTGAGTTCCGGAAACACCATATATTTT.

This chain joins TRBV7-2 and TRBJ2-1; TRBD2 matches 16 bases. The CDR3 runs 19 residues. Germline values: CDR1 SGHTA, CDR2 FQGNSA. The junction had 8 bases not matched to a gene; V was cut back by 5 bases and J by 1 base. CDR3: CASSRGLAGGAGSYNEQFF. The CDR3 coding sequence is TGTGCCAGCAGCCGGGGACTAGCGGGGGGGGCCGGTTCCTACAATGAGCAGTTCTTC.

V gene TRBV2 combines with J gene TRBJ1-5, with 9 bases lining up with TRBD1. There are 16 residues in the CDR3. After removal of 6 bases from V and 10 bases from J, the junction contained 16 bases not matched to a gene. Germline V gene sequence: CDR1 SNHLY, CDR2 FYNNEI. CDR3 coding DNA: TGTGCCAGCAGCTCGGGACAGGGTGGATTCATCAGCCCCCAGCATTTT. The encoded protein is CASSSGQGGFISPQHF.

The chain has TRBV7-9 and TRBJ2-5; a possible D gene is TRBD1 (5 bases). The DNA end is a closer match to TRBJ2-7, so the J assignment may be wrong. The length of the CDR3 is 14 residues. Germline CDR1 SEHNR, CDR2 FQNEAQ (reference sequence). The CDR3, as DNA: TGTGCCAGCAGCTCTGACAGAATCTCTGGCGAGCAGTACTTC. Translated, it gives CASSSDRISGEQYF.

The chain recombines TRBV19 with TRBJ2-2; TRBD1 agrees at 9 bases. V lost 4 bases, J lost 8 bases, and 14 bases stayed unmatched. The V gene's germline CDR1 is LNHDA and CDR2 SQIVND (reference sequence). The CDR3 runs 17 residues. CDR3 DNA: TGTGCCAGTAGTAAAATACCGGGACAGGGTGATGGGGGGGAGCTGTTTTTT. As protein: CASSKIPGQGDGGELFF.